Here is one T cell receptor (beta chain) with its context. Antigen: not known. This sample is part of a study of cytomegalovirus exposure and HLA in healthy donors. TCRdb keeps only in-frame clones here, not all; method: immunoSEQ multiplex PCR. The data hold about 130,000 clones, with 75% to 90% observed a single time. Germline CDR1 and CDR2: SNHLY and FYNNEI. The V and J ends lost 3 bases and 4 bases respectively, with 15 bases between them. The CDR3 runs 15 residues. Study-wide results and caveats: High specificity and sensitivity for cytomegalovirus status were reported for the classifier. According to a subsequent analysis, TCR clusters from the first cohort were inclined to appear together in the 90 to 150 validation repertoires. Investigators reported 150 to 200 TCR beta chains as tied to cytomegalovirus. Whilst most TCR sequences proved rare, a subset of public TCRs occurred across many donors.

The sequenced sample was PBMCs. The rearrangement uses TRBV2 and TRBJ2-5; a weak D match, TRBD2 (6 bases). This clonotype originated in a woman aged 25 to 39 in good health and CMV-seropositive. This CDR3 reads CASSDLTGEVETQYF. The CDR3, as DNA: TGTGCCAGCAGTGATCTAACGGGAGAGGTAGAGACCCAGTACTTC.